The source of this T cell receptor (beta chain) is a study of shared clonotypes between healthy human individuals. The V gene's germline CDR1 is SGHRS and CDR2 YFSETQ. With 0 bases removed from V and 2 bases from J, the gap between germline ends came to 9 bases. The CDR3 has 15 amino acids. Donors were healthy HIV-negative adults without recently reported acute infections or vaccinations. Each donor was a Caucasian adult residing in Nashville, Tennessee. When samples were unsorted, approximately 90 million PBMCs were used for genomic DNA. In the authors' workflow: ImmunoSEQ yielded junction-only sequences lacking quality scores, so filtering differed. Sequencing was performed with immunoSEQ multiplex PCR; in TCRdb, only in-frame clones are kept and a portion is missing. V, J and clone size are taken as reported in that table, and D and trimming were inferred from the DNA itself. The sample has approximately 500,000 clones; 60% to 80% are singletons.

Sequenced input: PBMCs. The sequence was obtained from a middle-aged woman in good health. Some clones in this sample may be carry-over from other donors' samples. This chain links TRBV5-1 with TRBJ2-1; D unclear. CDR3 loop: CASSLDGDAYNEQFF. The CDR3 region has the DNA TGCGCCAGCAGCTTGGACGGAGATGCCTACAATGAGCAGTTCTTC.